This passage covers 6 T cell receptor beta chains from one sample sequenced in a study of shared clonotypes between healthy human individuals. Naive-designated CD8 cells lacked CD45RO, were positively enriched for CCR7, and omitted terminally differentiated effector memory CD45RA+ cells. Using immunoSEQ multiplex PCR, the repertoire was profiled, and TCRdb retains in-frame clones only, with some absent. The table records roughly 2 million clones, about 95% of them present only once. The source material was naive CD8+ T cells sorted from blood. These receptors were obtained from a man younger than 30 in good health.

V is TRBV7-9 and J is TRBJ2-7; 8 positions match TRBD2. CDR1 SEHNR and CDR2 FQNEAQ come from the germline V gene (reference sequence). The CDR3 length is 13 residues. After removal of 7 bases from V and 2 bases from J, the junction contained 4 bases not matched to a gene. The DNA of the CDR3 is TGTGCCAGCACCCGGGAGGGGGCCTACGAGCAGTACTTC. It translates to CASTREGAYEQYF.

V gene TRBV18 combines with J gene TRBJ2-7; D remains unclear. The germline CDR1 and CDR2 sequences are KGHSH and LQKENI. V lost 3 bases and J lost 0, with 12 bases in between. This CDR3 has 15 amino acids. Here the CDR3 DNA reads TGTGCCAGCTCACCGACGGCAGCAAGCTCCTACGAGCAGTACTTC. This gives the protein CASSPTAASSYEQYF.

The V call is TRBV4-3, the J call TRBJ2-2, with TRBD2 matching over 14 bases. Germline lookup yields CDR1 LGHNA and CDR2 YSLEER. The CDR3 consists of 18 residues. V gave up 4 bases and J gave up 6 bases; unmatched junction bases: 10. The CDR3 reads CASSPGLAGVGIAGELFF. The CDR3 coding sequence is TGCGCCAGCAGCCCGGGACTAGCGGGAGTTGGGATAGCCGGGGAGCTGTTTTTT.

The rearrangement uses TRBV12-5 and TRBJ2-5; D is tentatively TRBD1 or TRBD2 (5 bases each). From germline, CDR1 is LGHNT and CDR2 FRNRAP. CDR3 length: 15 amino acids. Trimming shortened V by 2 bases and J by 5 bases, and 15 bases separated the two germline ends. The CDR3 sequence: CASGLRFEGPETQYF. CDR3 DNA sequence: TGTGCTAGTGGTTTGCGGTTTGAGGGGCCTGAGACCCAGTACTTC.

V usage is TRBV7-8 and J usage is TRBJ1-4; D not resolved. V shed 5 bases and J shed 3 bases, with 19 bases lying between them. Germline CDR1 SGHVS, CDR2 FQNEAQ. The CDR3 has 17 amino acids. Here the CDR3 DNA reads TGTGCCAGCAGCGGCAATGCTGGGGTGGGCCCTAATGAAAAACTGTTTTTT. It yields the protein CASSGNAGVGPNEKLFF.

The chain uses TRBV12-5 and TRBJ1-1, with a weak D call TRBD1 (5 bases). Germline CDR1 and CDR2: LGHNT and FRNRAP. V dropped 7 bases and J dropped 5 bases, with 17 bases sitting between them. This CDR3 has 14 amino acids. The CDR3 region is CASAVDLGRTEAFF. CDR3 coding DNA: TGTGCTAGTGCCGTGGATCTGGGGCGGACTGAAGCTTTCTTT.